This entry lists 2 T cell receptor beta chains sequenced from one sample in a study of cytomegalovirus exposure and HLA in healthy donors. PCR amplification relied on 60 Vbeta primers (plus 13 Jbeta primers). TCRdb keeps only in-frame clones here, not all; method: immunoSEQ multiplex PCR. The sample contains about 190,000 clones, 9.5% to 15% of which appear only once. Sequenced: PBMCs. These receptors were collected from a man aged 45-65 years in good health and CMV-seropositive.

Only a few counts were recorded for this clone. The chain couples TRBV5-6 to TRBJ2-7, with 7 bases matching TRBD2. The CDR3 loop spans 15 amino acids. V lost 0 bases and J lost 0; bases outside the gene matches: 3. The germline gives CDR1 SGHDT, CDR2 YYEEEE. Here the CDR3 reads CASSLVASGSYEQYV. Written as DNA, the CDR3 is TGTGCCAGCAGCTTGGTTGCTAGCGGCTCCTACGAGCAGTACGTC.

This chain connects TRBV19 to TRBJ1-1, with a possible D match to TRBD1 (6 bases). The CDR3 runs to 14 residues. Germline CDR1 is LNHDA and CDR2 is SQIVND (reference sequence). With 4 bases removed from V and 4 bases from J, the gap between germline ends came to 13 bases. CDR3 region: CASSSHRDGTEAFF. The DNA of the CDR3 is TGTGCCAGTAGTAGCCACAGGGATGGCACTGAAGCTTTCTTT. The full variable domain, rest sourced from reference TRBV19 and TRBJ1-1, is DGGITQSPKYLFRKEGQNVTLSCEQNLNHDAMYWYRQDPGQGLRLIYYSQIVNDFQKGDIAEGYSVSREKKESFPLTVTSAQKNPTAFYLCASSSHRDGTEAFFGQGTRLTVV.